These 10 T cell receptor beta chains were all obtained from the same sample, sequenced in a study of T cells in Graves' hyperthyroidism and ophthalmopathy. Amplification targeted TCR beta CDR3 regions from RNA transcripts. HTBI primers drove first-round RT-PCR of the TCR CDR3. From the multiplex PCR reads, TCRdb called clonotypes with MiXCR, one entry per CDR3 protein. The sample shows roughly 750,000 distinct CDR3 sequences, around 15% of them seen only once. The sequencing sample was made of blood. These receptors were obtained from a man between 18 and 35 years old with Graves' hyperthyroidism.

In nucleotides, the CDR3 is TGTGCCACCCGGACAGCGCAAGGCACAGATACGCAGTATTTT. Protein sequence: CATRTAQGTDTQYF. The chain couples TRBV27 to TRBJ2-3, with D possibly matching TRBD1 (6 bases). V lost 10 bases, J lost 1 base, and 15 bases lay in between. CDR1 MNHEY and CDR2 SMNVEV come from the germline V gene (reference sequence). The CDR3 runs 14 residues.

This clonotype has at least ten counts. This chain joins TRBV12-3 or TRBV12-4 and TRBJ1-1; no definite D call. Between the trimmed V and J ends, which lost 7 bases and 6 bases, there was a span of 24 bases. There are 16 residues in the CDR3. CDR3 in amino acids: CASTPRGANKFAEAFF. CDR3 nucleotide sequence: TGTGCCAGCACTCCCCGAGGAGCCAACAAGTTCGCTGAAGCTTTCTTT.

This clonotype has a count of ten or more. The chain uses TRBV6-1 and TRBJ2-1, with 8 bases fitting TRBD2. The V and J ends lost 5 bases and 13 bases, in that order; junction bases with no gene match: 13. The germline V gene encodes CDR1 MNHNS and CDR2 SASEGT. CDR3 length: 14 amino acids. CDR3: CASSHPLAEVGQFF. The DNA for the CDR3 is TGTGCCAGCAGTCATCCACTAGCGGAGGTTGGTCAGTTCTTC.

The CDR3 here is CASSTGTFLAKNIQYF. CDR3 DNA sequence: TGTGCCAGTAGTACCGGGACTTTTCTAGCCAAAAACATTCAGTACTTC. The V call is TRBV19, the J call TRBJ2-4; weak D call: TRBD2 (6 bases). The CDR3 is 16 residues long. The V end lost 4 bases, the J end lost 0 bases, and 13 bases lay between the germline ends. The germline V gene has CDR1 LNHDA and CDR2 SQIVND (reference sequence).

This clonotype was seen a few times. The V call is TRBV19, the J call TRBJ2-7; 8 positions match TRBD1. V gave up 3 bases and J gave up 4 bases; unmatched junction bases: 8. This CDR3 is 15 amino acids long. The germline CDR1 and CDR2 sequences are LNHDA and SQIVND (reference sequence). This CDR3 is CASSIGTGEGYEQYF. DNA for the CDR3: TGTGCCAGTAGTATTGGGACAGGCGAAGGATACGAGCAGTACTTC.

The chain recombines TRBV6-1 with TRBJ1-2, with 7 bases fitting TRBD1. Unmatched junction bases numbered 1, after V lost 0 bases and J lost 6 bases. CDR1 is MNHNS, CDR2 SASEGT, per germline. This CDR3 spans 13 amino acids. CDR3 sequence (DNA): TGTGCCAGCAGTGAAGCGGGGACAGATGGCTACACCTTC. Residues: CASSEAGTDGYTF.

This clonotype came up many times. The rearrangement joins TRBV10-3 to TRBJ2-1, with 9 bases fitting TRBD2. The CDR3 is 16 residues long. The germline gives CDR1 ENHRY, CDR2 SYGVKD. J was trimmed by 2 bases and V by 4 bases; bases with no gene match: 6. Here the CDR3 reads CAISGSSGTAYNEQFF. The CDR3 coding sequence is TGTGCCATCAGTGGATCTAGCGGGACCGCCTACAATGAGCAGTTCTTC.

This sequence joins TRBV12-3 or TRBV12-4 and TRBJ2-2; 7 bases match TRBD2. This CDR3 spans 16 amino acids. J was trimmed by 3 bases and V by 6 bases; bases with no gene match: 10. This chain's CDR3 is CASSLPGGGYTGELFF. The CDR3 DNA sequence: TGTGCCAGCAGCCTCCCTGGGGGAGGGTACACCGGGGAGCTGTTTTTT.

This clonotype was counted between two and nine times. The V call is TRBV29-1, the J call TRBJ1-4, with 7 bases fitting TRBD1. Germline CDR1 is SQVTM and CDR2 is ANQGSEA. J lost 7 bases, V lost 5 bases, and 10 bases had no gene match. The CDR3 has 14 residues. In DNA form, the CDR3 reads TGCAGCGTTCTGGTGGCCGGGACAGCTGAAAAACTGTTTTTT. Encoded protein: CSVLVAGTAEKLFF.

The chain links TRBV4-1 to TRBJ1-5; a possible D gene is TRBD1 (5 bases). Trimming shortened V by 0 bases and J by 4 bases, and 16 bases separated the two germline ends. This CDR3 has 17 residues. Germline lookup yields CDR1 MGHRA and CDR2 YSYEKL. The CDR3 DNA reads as TGCGCCAGCAGCCAAGATACCCAGGGAGGAGTAAATCAGCCCCAGCATTTT. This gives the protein CASSQDTQGGVNQPQHF.